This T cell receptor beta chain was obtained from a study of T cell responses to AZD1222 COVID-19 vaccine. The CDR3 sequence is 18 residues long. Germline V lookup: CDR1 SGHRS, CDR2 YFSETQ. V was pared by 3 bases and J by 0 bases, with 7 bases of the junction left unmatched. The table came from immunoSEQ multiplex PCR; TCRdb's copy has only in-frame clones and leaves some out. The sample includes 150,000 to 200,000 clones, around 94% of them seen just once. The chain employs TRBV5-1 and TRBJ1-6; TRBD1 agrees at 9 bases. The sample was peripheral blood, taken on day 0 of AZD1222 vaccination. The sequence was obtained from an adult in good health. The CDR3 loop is CASSSGTGSSSYNSPLHF. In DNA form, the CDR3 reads TGCGCCAGCAGCTCCGGGACAGGGTCGAGCTCCTATAATTCACCCCTCCACTTT.